This entry lists 26 T cell receptor beta chains sequenced from one sample in a study of CD8 T cells in ankylosing spondylitis. A single record per CDR3 protein comes from TCRdb applying MiXCR to the 5' RACE reads. The table shows 130,000 or so distinct CDR3 sequences, with around 7% occurring only once. The sequenced material came from blood, either unsorted or a sorted T cell fraction (not recorded which). The origin of the receptors is a male donor with ankylosing spondylitis or in good health (not recorded which).

This clonotype has at least ten counts. The CDR3 here is CASSFTGEKLFF. The CDR3, as DNA: TGCGCCAGCAGCTTTACAGGGGAAAAACTGTTTTTT. The rearrangement links TRBV5-1 to TRBJ1-4; D perhaps matches TRBD1 (6 bases). V was pared by 2 bases and J by 8 bases, with 7 bases between. Germline V lookup: CDR1 SGHRS, CDR2 YFSETQ. There are 12 residues in the CDR3.

As regards this clonotype: A much larger clone differs from this one at a single base, so this may be a read error. This chain links TRBV5-5 with TRBJ2-5; D remains ambiguous. The V gene lost 8 bases and the J gene lost 5 bases, with 19 bases spanning the gap. Germline V gene sequence: CDR1 SGHKS, CDR2 YYEKEE (reference sequence). This CDR3 is 14 amino acids long. The CDR3 protein is CASIIDGSVETQYF. The CDR3 region has the DNA TGTGCCAGTATTATAGACGGCTCCGTGGAGACCCAGTACTTC.

There are many counts of this clonotype. The chain carries TRBV28 and TRBJ1-6; 7 bases are shared with TRBD1. Germline V gives CDR1 MDHEN, CDR2 SYDVKM. The CDR3 sequence is 15 residues long. J was trimmed by 5 bases and V by 7 bases; bases with no gene match: 8. CDR3 in amino acids: CASTPTGQHNSPLHF. In nucleotides, the CDR3 is TGTGCCAGCACCCCGACGGGACAGCATAATTCACCCCTCCACTTT.

This chain links TRBV7-9 with TRBJ1-1; no definite D call. V shed 6 bases and J shed 7 bases, with 15 bases lying between them. CDR1 is SEHNR and CDR2 is FQNEAQ in the germline V gene (reference sequence). There are 13 residues in the CDR3. The CDR3 sequence: CASRNTEAGEAFF. The CDR3 coding sequence is TGTGCCAGCAGAAATACCGAAGCGGGTGAAGCTTTCTTT.

This clonotype was detected ten times or more. The chain is built from TRBV5-1 and TRBJ2-3, with D unclear. Germline V lookup: CDR1 SGHRS, CDR2 YFSETQ. V was pared by 0 bases and J by 0 bases, with 8 bases between. The CDR3 sequence is 15 residues long. The CDR3 is CASSLVAESTDTQYF. The CDR3 bases are TGCGCCAGCAGCTTGGTTGCGGAGAGCACAGATACGCAGTATTTT.

This clonotype was recorded at least ten times. This chain joins TRBV5-1 and TRBJ2-2; 7 bases line up with TRBD2. The germline gives CDR1 SGHRS, CDR2 YFSETQ. The V gene end was trimmed by 3 bases and the J gene end by 1 base; junction bases not matched to a gene: 3. The CDR3 consists of 15 residues. The CDR3: CASSSQRGNTGELFF. The CDR3 DNA follows: TGCGCCAGCAGCTCACAGCGGGGGAACACCGGGGAGCTGTTTTTT. Complete variable domain (other parts from reference TRBV5-1 and TRBJ2-2): KAGVTQTPRYLIKTRGQQVTLSCSPISGHRSVSWYQQTPGQGLQFLFEYFSETQRNKGNFPGRFSGRQFSNSRSEMNVSTLELGDSALYLCASSSQRGNTGELFFGEGSRLTVL.

In this sample, this clonotype turned up many times. CDR3 loop: CASSSLQDPNEKLFF. For the CDR3, the DNA is TGTGCCAGCAGCTCGCTACAGGACCCCAATGAAAAACTGTTTTTT. V usage is TRBV7-9 and J usage is TRBJ1-4, with TRBD1 as a possible D gene (5 bases). The germline V and J ends were trimmed by 4 bases and 5 bases, with 14 bases remaining between them. Germline CDR1 reads SEHNR; CDR2 reads FQNEAQ (reference sequence). The CDR3 extends over 15 amino acids.

The sample holds many counts of this clonotype. The chain recombines TRBV29-1 with TRBJ2-1; 10 bases map to TRBD2. Germline V lookup: CDR1 SQVTM, CDR2 ANQGSEA. Trimming at V came to 5 bases and at J to 2 bases, leaving 3 bases not matched to a gene. CDR3 length: 14 residues. The CDR3 spells CSVSGGATYNEQFF. DNA for the CDR3: TGCAGCGTTAGCGGGGGGGCTACCTACAATGAGCAGTTCTTC.

This clonotype appeared many times. V and J are TRBV19 and TRBJ1-5; D is undetermined. This CDR3 region has 13 residues. The germline V and J ends were trimmed by 1 base and 4 bases, with 5 bases remaining between them. The germline V gene encodes CDR1 LNHDA and CDR2 SQIVND (reference sequence). This CDR3 is CASSIVVNQPQHF. In nucleotides, the CDR3 is TGTGCCAGTAGTATAGTAGTTAATCAGCCCCAGCATTTT.

This clonotype was recorded at least ten times. The rearrangement links TRBV20-1 to TRBJ2-3; D is unclear. The CDR3 runs 13 residues. CDR1 is DFQATT, CDR2 SNEGSKA, per germline (reference sequence). V shed 5 bases and J shed 0 bases, with 9 bases lying between them. CDR3 coding DNA: TGCAGTGCTTCCCACCGTAGCACAGATACGCAGTATTTT. Its protein is CSASHRSTDTQYF.

The table lists this clonotype with many counts. The chain links TRBV29-1 to TRBJ2-2; D is ambiguous. V was cut by 4 bases and J by 0 bases, with 6 bases left in between. This CDR3 spans 13 amino acids. Germline-derived CDR1 and CDR2 are SQVTM and ANQGSEA. CDR3: CSVARSNTGELFF. Written as DNA, the CDR3 is TGCAGCGTTGCGAGATCGAACACCGGGGAGCTGTTTTTT.

This clonotype occurred many times. This chain uses TRBV20-1 with TRBJ1-2; a weak D match, TRBD1 (6 bases). V lost 1 base to trimming and J lost 5 bases, with 11 bases between them. The V gene's germline CDR1 is DFQATT and CDR2 SNEGSKA (reference sequence). The CDR3 extends over 13 amino acids. The CDR3 sequence is CSARGTAIYGYTF. In DNA form, the CDR3 reads TGCAGTGCTAGAGGGACAGCAATTTATGGCTACACCTTC.

This clonotype was detected ten times or more. The chain combines TRBV20-1 with TRBJ1-4; possibly TRBD1 for D (5 bases). CDR1 is DFQATT and CDR2 is SNEGSKA in the germline V gene (reference sequence). Deletions cut 1 base from V and 7 bases from J, with 10 bases between. The CDR3 runs 13 residues. Here the CDR3 DNA reads TGCAGTGCTAGAGCACCGACAGTTGAAAAACTGTTTTTT. Protein: CSARAPTVEKLFF.

This clonotype appeared many times. The rearrangement joins TRBV12-3 or TRBV12-4 to TRBJ1-2, with D possibly TRBD1 on 5 matching bases. V was pared by 5 bases and J by 4 bases, with 11 bases between. CDR3 size: 13 residues. The DNA of the CDR3 is TGTGCCAGCAGTATATCTGACAGCTATGGCTACACCTTC. It is translated as CASSISDSYGYTF.

This clonotype showed up many times. This chain uses TRBV7-3 with TRBJ2-2, with D unresolved. The CDR3 has 14 residues. V was pared by 1 base and J by 3 bases, with 6 bases between. The germline V gene has CDR1 SGHTA and CDR2 FQGTGA. This CDR3 reads CASSLSRDTGELFF. The CDR3 DNA is TGTGCCAGCAGCTTAAGTCGAGACACCGGGGAGCTGTTTTTT.

This clonotype was counted many times. The chain couples TRBV12-3 or TRBV12-4 to TRBJ1-5; D is uncertain. The CDR3 sequence is 16 residues long. Trimming shortened V by 0 bases and J by 0 bases, and 9 bases separated the two germline ends. Written as DNA, the CDR3 is TGTGCCAGCAGTTTAGCGCCCGTCTATAGCAATCAGCCCCAGCATTTT. Translation gives CASSLAPVYSNQPQHF.

Worth noting for this clonotype: This may arise from a read error, as a much more abundant clone is one base away. V gene TRBV28 combines with J gene TRBJ1-2, with 7 bases fitting TRBD1. CDR3 length: 16 residues. The germline CDR1 and CDR2 sequences are MDHEN and SYDVKM. This CDR3 is CASSLYGGGQTYGFTF. The CDR3, as DNA: TGTGCCAGCAGTTTATACGGAGGGGGACAGACCTATGGCTTCACCTTC.

Ten or more counts support this clonotype. The chain has TRBV29-1 and TRBJ2-1, with a weak D call TRBD1 (6 bases). The CDR3 covers 12 residues. The V end was cut by 7 bases, the J end by 7 bases, with 14 bases between. Germline lookup yields CDR1 SQVTM and CDR2 ANQGSEA. CDR3 in DNA: TGCAGCGCCTCCGGGACAATTAATGAGCAGTTCTTC. Protein sequence: CSASGTINEQFF.

Ten or more counts support this clonotype. This chain uses TRBV5-1 with TRBJ1-5, with D maybe TRBD1 (5 bases). The V end was cut by 5 bases, the J end by 3 bases, with 9 bases between. CDR3 length: 13 amino acids. Germline loops: CDR1 SGHRS, CDR2 YFSETQ. The CDR3 loop reads CASREDTNQPQHF. As DNA, the CDR3 is TGCGCCAGCAGAGAGGACACCAATCAGCCCCAGCATTTT. Together with reference TRBV5-1 and TRBJ1-5, the CDR3 gives the full variable domain: KAGVTQTPRYLIKTRGQQVTLSCSPISGHRSVSWYQQTPGQGLQFLFEYFSETQRNKGNFPGRFSGRQFSNSRSEMNVSTLELGDSALYLCASREDTNQPQHFGDGTRLSIL.

This clonotype was recorded at least ten times. This chain connects TRBV20-1 to TRBJ1-3; the D is unclear. The CDR3 sequence is 14 residues long. Between the trimmed V and J ends, which lost 1 base and 2 bases, there was a span of 9 bases. Germline values: CDR1 DFQATT, CDR2 SNEGSKA (reference sequence). This CDR3 reads CSARVAGAGNTIYF. Here the CDR3 DNA reads TGCAGTGCTAGAGTCGCCGGGGCTGGAAACACCATATATTTT.

Ten or more counts support this clonotype. The chain has TRBV29-1 and TRBJ1-1; D may be TRBD1 (5 bases). Trimming left V 8 bases short and J 1 base short, with 14 bases between. Germline V gene lookup returns CDR1 SQVTM and CDR2 ANQGSEA. The CDR3 totals 13 residues. CDR3 in DNA: TGCAGCTTCCTCGGGGGGACGAACACTGAAGCTTTCTTT. Amino acids: CSFLGGTNTEAFF.

This clonotype was seen at least ten times. The chain is built from TRBV7-2 and TRBJ1-4, with D maybe TRBD1 (6 bases). Per germline, CDR1 SGHTA and CDR2 FQGNSA. The CDR3 extends over 16 amino acids. The V gene lost 4 bases and the J gene lost 2 bases, with 14 bases spanning the gap. The CDR3 coding sequence is TGTGCCAGCAGCTCGGCCATCAGGGGCACTAATGAAAAACTGTTTTTT. This encodes CASSSAIRGTNEKLFF.

This chain connects TRBV4-1 to TRBJ1-1; no definite D call. This CDR3 contains 13 residues. Trimming removed 0 bases at V and 4 bases at J, with 6 bases between. CDR1 MGHRA and CDR2 YSYEKL come from the germline V gene. CDR3 loop: CASSQDSSTEAFF. Here the CDR3 DNA reads TGCGCCAGCAGCCAAGATTCGTCCACTGAAGCTTTCTTT.

This clonotype was detected ten times or more. This CDR3 is CASSPGRGARVAFF. In DNA, the CDR3 is TGCGCCAGCAGCCCCGGACGGGGGGCGCGGGTAGCTTTCTTT. The chain carries TRBV5-1 and TRBJ1-1; D may be TRBD1 (6 bases). There are 14 residues in the CDR3. V lost 4 bases to trimming and J lost 10 bases, with 20 bases between them. From germline, CDR1 is SGHRS and CDR2 YFSETQ. Supplemented by reference TRBV5-1 and TRBJ1-1, the full variable domain reads KAGVTQTPRYLIKTRGQQVTLSCSPISGHRSVSWYQQTPGQGLQFLFEYFSETQRNKGNFPGRFSGRQFSNSRSEMNVSTLELGDSALYLCASSPGRGARVAFFGQGTRLTVV.

This clonotype has a count of ten or more. The rearrangement uses TRBV5-1 and TRBJ2-5; the match to TRBD2 covers 13 bases. The CDR3 is 20 residues long. The V gene end was trimmed by 5 bases and the J gene end by 2 bases; junction bases not matched to a gene: 18. Germline V gives CDR1 SGHRS, CDR2 YFSETQ. The CDR3 nucleotides read TGCGCCAGCAGGGACAGGTCGGGACTAGCGGGAACAACCCTTCAAGAGACCCAGTACTTC. This sequence encodes CASRDRSGLAGTTLQETQYF.

This clonotype was recorded many times. The chain uses TRBV5-1 and TRBJ1-4; the match to TRBD1 covers 10 bases. Trimming removed 3 bases from V and 8 bases from J; junction bases left unmatched: 13. This CDR3 spans 17 amino acids. Germline CDR1 is SGHRS and CDR2 is YFSETQ. Here the CDR3 DNA reads TGCGCCAGCAGCTCCGGGACAGGGGTCGCAGCCCGAGAAAAACTGTTTTTT. This sequence encodes CASSSGTGVAAREKLFF.